A selection of T cell receptor beta chains follows, all from one sample in a study of T cells after yellow fever vaccination. TCRdb used MiXCR to reprocess the 5' RACE reads, holding one entry per CDR3 protein. The repertoire has over 150,000 distinct CDR3 sequences, about 6% of them found once; the top ten carry less than 3.5%. Material: CD4+ T cells sorted from PBMCs, obtained on the day of the first yellow fever vaccination. The source of these receptors is a young man who received the YFV17D yellow fever vaccine. Both conserved end residues are part of each CDR3. D genes are given only for firm matches. Clone size appears in some rows only: once, few, many, or a class for an expanded clone.

j_call d_call v_call clone_size cdr3_nt cdr3_aa
TRBJ2-1 TRBD2 TRBV2 few TGTGCCAGCCAGGCCGGGACTAGACTCATGGGGGGGTCGGCATCCGAGCAGTTCTTC CASQAGTRLMGGSASEQFF
TRBJ1-1 - TRBV9 many TGTGCCAGCAGCGTATCCGGAATGAACACTGAAGCTTTCTTT CASSVSGMNTEAFF
TRBJ1-4 - TRBV20-1 few TGCAGTGCTACCGACTCAACTAATGAAAAACTGTTTTTT CSATDSTNEKLFF
TRBJ2-5 TRBD1 TRBV5-1 few TGCGCCAGCAGCGGGGGACAGGCACAAGAGACCCAGTACTTC CASSGGQAQETQYF
TRBJ1-5 - TRBV2 many TGTGCCAGCAGTGACAGGTCTAACCTGAAACATTTT CASSDRSNLKHF
TRBJ2-1 TRBD2 TRBV27 many TGTGCCAGCAGTGCCCTGACTAGCGGGGTCTACAATGAGCAGTTCTTC CASSALTSGVYNEQFF
TRBJ1-1 - TRBV6-2/TRBV6-3 - TGTGCCAGCCGGACCGTGAACACTGAAGCTTTCTTT CASRTVNTEAFF
TRBJ2-5 - TRBV20-1 - TGCAGTGCTAGCCGTGGCTACCAAGAGACCCAGTACTTC CSASRGYQETQYF
TRBJ2-4 TRBD2 TRBV24-1 - TGTGCCACCAGTGCCGGAGGACTAGCGGGGCCCGCCGGCAAAAACATTCAGTACTTC CATSAGGLAGPAGKNIQYF
TRBJ2-3 TRBD2 TRBV4-2 - TGTGCCAGCAGCCCGAAGCGGGGGAGCACAGATACGCAGTATTTT CASSPKRGSTDTQYF
TRBJ2-7 TRBD1 TRBV5-6 - TGTGCCAGCAGCCACAGGGGAGTCTACGAGCAGTACTTC CASSHRGVYEQYF
TRBJ2-6 - TRBV9 few TGTGCCAGCAGCGCTGGGGCCAACGTCCTGACTTTC CASSAGANVLTF
TRBJ1-6 - TRBV7-2 - TGTGCCAGCAGCTTATGGTGGGGGAGGGGCAGGCCCCTCCACTTT CASSLWWGRGRPLHF
TRBJ2-7 TRBD2 TRBV7-9 few TGTGCCAGCAGCCCCACGCTTGCGGGGGGCGACGAGCAGTACTTC CASSPTLAGGDEQYF
TRBJ1-2 - TRBV6-5 many TGTGCCAGCAGTTATGACAATAACTATGGCTACACCTTC CASSYDNNYGYTF
TRBJ2-3 TRBD2 TRBV6-2/TRBV6-3 many TGTGCCAGCAGTTACCCCTTTCCGGGGGGTCGTGAAGATACGCAGTATTTT CASSYPFPGGREDTQYF
TRBJ1-1 - TRBV2 once TGTGCCCGCAGTTTAGGCCCCAGGGTGTCTATGGCTCGGAACACTGAAGCTTTCTTT CARSLGPRVSMARNTEAFF
TRBJ2-3 - TRBV6-2/TRBV6-3 - TGTGCCAGCAGTTACGGGGGAATCACAGATACGCAGTATTTT CASSYGGITDTQYF
TRBJ2-3 TRBD2 TRBV12-3/TRBV12-4 many TGTGCCAGCAGTCTTCTAGCGGGGGGGACGCGCACAGATACGCAGTATTTT CASSLLAGGTRTDTQYF
TRBJ1-3 - TRBV7-9 many TGTGCCAGCAGCTTTCGCCTCCGGGACATATATTTT CASSFRLRDIYF
TRBJ1-1 - TRBV30 - TGTGCCTGGAGCGCCCACCAGGTGAACACTGAAGCTTTCTTT CAWSAHQVNTEAFF
TRBJ2-2 - TRBV7-3 many TGTGCCAGCAGCTCCTCCGTAGGTGGAACCGGGGAGCTGTTTTTT CASSSSVGGTGELFF
TRBJ2-1 - TRBV5-4 - TGTGCCAGCAGCTTGGTTAGCCGAACAGGAAACAATGAGCAGTTCTTC CASSLVSRTGNNEQFF
TRBJ2-1 TRBD2 TRBV18 many TGTGCCAGCTCACCATCTAGCGGGGGAGACAATGAGCAGTTCTTC CASSPSSGGDNEQFF
TRBJ1-1 - TRBV6-1 few TGTGCCAGCAGACTCCTTGACGGGACTCCTGAAGCTTTCTTT CASRLLDGTPEAFF
TRBJ1-2 - TRBV7-9 many TGTGCCAGCAGCTGGAGTGCTTGGGGTATAGAAAACTATGGCTACACCTTC CASSWSAWGIENYGYTF
TRBJ2-5 - TRBV4-2 many TGTGCCAGCAGCCAAGAGGGCCCGGCGGGGTTGACCCAGTACTTC CASSQEGPAGLTQYF
TRBJ2-2 - TRBV20-1 few TGCAGTGCTAGAGCTCCTCCAGGGTTGGAGGGTTGGTACACCGGGGAGCTGTTTTTT CSARAPPGLEGWYTGELFF
TRBJ2-7 - TRBV18 - TGTGCCAGCTCACCGGTGGGACGCCCAAACGAGCAGTACTTC CASSPVGRPNEQYF
TRBJ2-3 TRBD2 TRBV4-2 many TGTGCCAGCAGCCGTGGGACCGGGACTATTAGCACAGATACGCAGTATTTT CASSRGTGTISTDTQYF
TRBJ2-1 TRBD2 TRBV7-2 - TGTGCCAGCAGCTCCTCAGGGGCGGGGGGGCACGAGCAGTTCTTC CASSSSGAGGHEQFF
TRBJ2-5 - TRBV4-1 few TGCGCCAGCAGCCAAGAGGCCAGGGAAGAGACCCAGTACTTC CASSQEAREETQYF
TRBJ2-5 TRBD2 TRBV9 - TGTGCCAGCAGCGTAGGCGGGGGATTCCAAGAGACCCAGTACTTC CASSVGGGFQETQYF
TRBJ2-2 TRBD2 TRBV20-1 - TGCAGTGCCTTCAGGACTAGTTATGTCGGGGAGCTGTTTTTT CSAFRTSYVGELFF
TRBJ2-7 - TRBV6-5 once TGTACCAGCAGTTACTCGCAGGGCCTGACCTACGAGCAGTACTTC CTSSYSQGLTYEQYF
TRBJ1-2 - TRBV29-1 - TGCAGCGTTTCAGGGAACTATGGCTACACCTTC CSVSGNYGYTF
TRBJ1-2 TRBD1 TRBV4-2 many TGTGCCAGCAGCCAGGGCGGGACAGCCTATGGCTACACCTTC CASSQGGTAYGYTF
TRBJ1-2 TRBD1 TRBV12-3/TRBV12-4 few TGTGCCAGCAGTTCTAGGGGGCCTAACTATGGCTACACCTTC CASSSRGPNYGYTF
TRBJ2-1 - TRBV6-5 - TGTGCCAGCAGTTCCCGTATCAGAGGAAGGGAGCAGTTCTTC CASSSRIRGREQFF